The present T cell receptor (beta chain) was sequenced within a study of technical replicates of blood from several donors. The germline V gene encodes CDR1 MNHNS and CDR2 SASEGT. The CDR3 spans 15 residues. The germline V and J ends were trimmed by 1 base and 2 bases, with 12 bases remaining between them. The table came from immunoSEQ multiplex PCR; TCRdb's copy has only in-frame clones and leaves some out. This table has tens of thousands of clones, almost 97% appearing once. The rearrangement uses TRBV6-1 and TRBJ2-7; no definite D call. The sequence was collected from a human donor in good health. Material for sequencing was T cells isolated from PBMCs. CDR3 DNA: TGTGCCAGCAGTGAAGATCCAGGAACGGCCTACGAGCAGTACTTC. Its translation: CASSEDPGTAYEQYF.